This T cell receptor (beta chain) is drawn from a study of T cell changes during pregnancy in multiple sclerosis. Sequencing was performed with immunoSEQ multiplex PCR; in TCRdb, only in-frame clones are kept and a portion is missing. Of 40,000 to 55,000 clones listed, approximately 92% were seen once; the top ten hold more than 0.3%. V lost 6 bases and J 9 bases, leaving 17 bases between the germline ends. The CDR3 loop spans 13 amino acids. Germline CDR1 and CDR2: MDHEN and SYDVKM. This receptor was obtained from a female donor with multiple sclerosis, enrolled in a pregnancy study. The chain carries TRBV28 and TRBJ1-1; unclear D gene. Sequencing was performed on CD4+ T cells from peripheral blood mononuclear cells, taken before pregnancy. CDR3: CASSREGGRKAFF. The CDR3 DNA sequence: TGTGCCAGCAGCCGCGAGGGTGGCAGGAAAGCTTTCTTT. The entire variable domain, with the rest obtained from reference TRBV28 and TRBJ1-1, is as follows: DVKVTQSSRYLVKRTGEKVFLECVQDMDHENMFWYRQDPGLGLRLIYFSYDVKMKEKGDIPEGYSVSREKKERFSLILESASTNQTSMYLCASSREGGRKAFFGQGTRLTVV.